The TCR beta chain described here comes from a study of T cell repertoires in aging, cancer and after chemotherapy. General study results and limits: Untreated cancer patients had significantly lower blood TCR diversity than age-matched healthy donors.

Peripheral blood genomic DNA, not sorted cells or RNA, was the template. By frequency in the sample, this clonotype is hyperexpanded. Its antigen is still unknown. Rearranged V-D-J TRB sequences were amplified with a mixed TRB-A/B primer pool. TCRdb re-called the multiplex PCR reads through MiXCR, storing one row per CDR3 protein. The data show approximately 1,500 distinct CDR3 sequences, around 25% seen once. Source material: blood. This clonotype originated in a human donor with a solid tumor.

CDR3 coding DNA: TGCAGCGTTGGGGGGGGGCGGTATTTT. This gives the protein CSVGGGRYF. The chain recombines TRBV29-1 with TRBJ2-3; the D gene is possibly TRBD2 (7 bases). The germline CDR1 and CDR2 sequences are SQVTM and ANQGSEA. The CDR3 extends over 9 amino acids. Trimming pared 4 bases from V and 14 bases from J, leaving 10 bases between.